Listed below are T cell receptor beta chains from one sample, sequenced in a study of brain T cells in children with intractable seizures. Clones were read by immunoSEQ multiplex PCR, and TCRdb kept only the in-frame ones, dropping some. The repertoire holds roughly 80,000 clones, with about 92% as singletons. Specimen: peripheral blood, collected at surgery. The receptors come from a boy under three years old with tuberous sclerosis and intractable seizures. Both conserved end residues are part of each CDR3. A D gene is named only where the DNA matches it firmly. Clone size is not always given. Where it is, it says once, few, many or a class for expanded clones.

J gene | V gene | D gene | clone size | CDR3 DNA | CDR3 protein
TRBJ1-1 | TRBV12-3/TRBV12-4 | . | . | TGTGCCAGCAACCCAACAGAAAACACTGAAGCTTTCTTT | CASNPTENTEAFF
TRBJ1-5 | TRBV19 | . | . | TGTGCCTCGGGATCAGGGGCTAATCAGCCCCAGCATTTT | CASGSGANQPQHF
TRBJ2-7 | TRBV7-9 | . | . | TGTGCCAGCAGCCCTAACCTCTACGAGCAGTACTTC | CASSPNLYEQYF
TRBJ2-1 | TRBV5-1 | TRBD2 | . | TGCGCCAGCAGCTCGAGACCGGGACTAGCGGGAGTGACAACCTACAATGAGCAGTTCTTC | CASSSRPGLAGVTTYNEQFF
TRBJ2-7 | TRBV27 | . | . | TGTGCCAGCAGTCCTACCCCGCCAGGGTCGGTAAGCTACGAGCAGTACTTC | CASSPTPPGSVSYEQYF
TRBJ2-5 | TRBV25-1 | . | . | TGTGCCAGCAGTGGTATGACCCAGTACTTC | CASSGMTQYF
TRBJ1-1 | TRBV5-8 | . | . | TGTGCCAGCAGCCCTGGACCGTCTTTCATGAACACTGAAGCTTTCTTT | CASSPGPSFMNTEAFF
TRBJ2-5 | TRBV6-1 | . | once | TGTGCCAGCAGTGATTCCGGGACAAGATTCCAAGAGACCCAGTACTTC | CASSDSGTRFQETQYF
TRBJ2-7 | TRBV10-3 | TRBD1 | . | TGTGCCATCAGTGGGACAGGGGGCTACGAGCAGTACTTC | CAISGTGGYEQYF
TRBJ2-7 | TRBV5-6 | . | . | TGTGCCAGCAGCTTGGTCCCCTCCCAAGGGCGCGAGCAGTACTTC | CASSLVPSQGREQYF
TRBJ2-3 | TRBV5-1 | . | . | TGCGCCAGCGCCCTCCGAACGAGAGACTCAGATACGCAGTATTTT | CASALRTRDSDTQYF
TRBJ1-1 | TRBV11-2 | . | . | TGTGCCAGCAGCTTAGACACTGAAGCTTTCTTT | CASSLDTEAFF
TRBJ1-2 | TRBV6-6 | . | few | TGTGCCAGCAGCCCCGGACCGGCTAACTATGGCTACACCTTC | CASSPGPANYGYTF
TRBJ2-5 | TRBV5-1 | . | . | TGCGCCAGCAGCCTGGCGGGAGAGACCCAGTACTTC | CASSLAGETQYF
TRBJ2-1 | TRBV9 | . | . | TGTGCCAGCAGCGTAGACAATGAGCAGTTCTTC | CASSVDNEQFF
TRBJ1-1 | TRBV5-1 | . | . | TGCGCCAGCAGCATCGGTAACACTGAAGCTTTCTTT | CASSIGNTEAFF
TRBJ2-5 | TRBV2 | TRBD2 | once | TGTGCCAGCAGTGCAAGGCGGCTAGCGGGAGGGCCAGGGCAAGAGACCCAGTACTTC | CASSARRLAGGPGQETQYF
TRBJ1-1 | TRBV4-1 | . | . | TGCGCCAGCAGCCAAGAACGGGCAGGTGAAGCTTTCTTT | CASSQERAGEAFF
TRBJ2-5 | TRBV11-2 | . | once | TGTGCCAGCAGGGGGGGTGGCGGAGAGACCCAGTACTTC | CASRGGGGETQYF
TRBJ2-7 | TRBV6-5 | . | . | TGTGCCAGCAGTCCTTCGGGGGGCGTCTACGAGCAGTACTTC | CASSPSGGVYEQYF
TRBJ2-2 | TRBV7-8 | TRBD1 | . | TGTGCCAGCAGCGACCCACAGGGGACCGGGGAGCTGTTTTTT | CASSDPQGTGELFF
TRBJ1-2 | TRBV7-6 | . | . | TGTGCCAGCAGCCGGGGAGTAGCAGGCCTCTATGGCTACACCTTC | CASSRGVAGLYGYTF
TRBJ1-2 | TRBV4-2 | . | few | TGTGCCAGCAGCCAGTTAGAGGCCGGGACAGGCTACACCTTC | CASSQLEAGTGYTF
TRBJ1-5 | TRBV19 | TRBD1 | . | TGTGCCAGTACGGCCCTGGACAGGGGGAATCAGCCCCAGCATTTT | CASTALDRGNQPQHF
TRBJ2-7 | TRBV5-1 | . | . | TGCGCCAGCAGCTTGGAGGGCAGGGGCATCTCCTACGAGCAGTACTTC | CASSLEGRGISYEQYF
TRBJ2-7 | TRBV7-4 | TRBD2 | . | TGTGCCAGCAGTTCAGAAACTAGCGGGACCATTTTACGCTACGAGCAGTACTTC | CASSSETSGTILRYEQYF